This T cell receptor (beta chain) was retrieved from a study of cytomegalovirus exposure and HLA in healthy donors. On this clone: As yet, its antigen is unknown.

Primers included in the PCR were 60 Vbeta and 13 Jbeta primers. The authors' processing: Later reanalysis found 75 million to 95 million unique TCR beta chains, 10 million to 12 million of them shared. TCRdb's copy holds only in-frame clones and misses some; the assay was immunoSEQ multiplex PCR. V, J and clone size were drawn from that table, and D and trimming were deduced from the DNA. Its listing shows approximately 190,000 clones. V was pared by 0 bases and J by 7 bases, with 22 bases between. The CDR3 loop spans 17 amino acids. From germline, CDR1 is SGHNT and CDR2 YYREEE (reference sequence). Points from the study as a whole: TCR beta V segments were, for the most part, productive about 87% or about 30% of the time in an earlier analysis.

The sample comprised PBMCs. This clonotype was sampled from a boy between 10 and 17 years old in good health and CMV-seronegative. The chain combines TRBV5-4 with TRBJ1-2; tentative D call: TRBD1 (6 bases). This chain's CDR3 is CASSLERGVAGLAGYTF. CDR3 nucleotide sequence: TGTGCCAGCAGCTTGGAGAGGGGGGTAGCGGGTCTAGCTGGCTACACCTTC.